This T cell receptor beta chain was captured in a study of radiation and T cells in renal cell carcinoma. Points from the study as a whole: In blood, top tumor clones expanded by 2 weeks, shrinking by 4. In nephrectomy-only tumors, top 100 clonotypes averaged around 40%, versus approximately 54% irradiated.

This clone is labeled medium-sized (0.01 to 0.1%). Its cognate antigen is unknown. The treatment here: 15 Gy SBRT to primary tumor, nephrectomy 4 weeks later. Sequencing was performed with immunoSEQ multiplex PCR; in TCRdb, only in-frame clones are kept and a portion is missing. The sample lists around 15,000 clones; 50% were seen once. The CDR3 covers 12 residues. The V gene lost 3 bases and the J gene lost 8 bases, with 5 bases spanning the gap. Germline CDR1 SEHNR, CDR2 FQNEAQ (reference sequence). The clonotype was recovered from a woman aged 55-69 years with renal cell carcinoma. The chain carries TRBV7-9 and TRBJ1-6; no reliable D call. Sequenced here: tumor tissue, sampled from a patient whose treatment included radiotherapy and nephrectomy. The CDR3 sequence: CASSFPDSPLHF. CDR3 nucleotide sequence: TGTGCCAGCAGCTTCCCGGATTCACCCCTCCACTTT.